This T cell receptor beta chain was retrieved from a study of blood T cell repertoires in COVID-19 (dated by TCRdb to about 2020). The study in broad terms: Samples from collaborators originated in the United States, Italy and Spain and spanned both the acute and convalescent phases of COVID-19. The samples were drawn from two sources: the first 160 participants of the ongoing ImmuneRACE study, and 1,254 subjects contributed by 6 global collaborators. HLA class I and class II types, where available, came from metadata supplied by the sample provider rather than from assay-based typing. Nearly every sample came with metadata listing a de-identified subject ID, COVID-19 status, age in years and sex. The repertoires were released in a freely available public database intended as a resource for research on the immune response to SARS-CoV-2. The prospective study material was composed of cDNA or gDNA derived from T cells, B-cell-depleted T cells, or PBMCs. Subjects who had been exposed to COVID-19, were actively infected with it, or had recovered from it provided the deeply sampled blood TCRbeta repertoires that made up the dataset.

As for this clone: The specificity of this receptor is unknown. Qualities for individual bases were not recorded, and no much larger clone is one base off.

TCRbeta CDR3 regions were amplified from genomic DNA by means of the immunoSEQ Assay, a bias-controlled multiplex PCR. In the authors' own workflow: Nucleated cell counts per sample were estimated from amplification of reference gene primers within the assay. To quantify the absolute abundance of each unique TCRbeta CDR3 rearrangement, sequence reads were collapsed and filtered. For each sample, productive Simpson clonality was calculated by taking the square root of Simpson's diversity index across productive rearrangements. TCRdb took this table from immuneACCESS and kept in-frame rearrangements with V and J called. Such tables lack part of the clones; where checked against another copy, unresolved V genes explain under half of the gap, and the rest is unexplained. For V, J and clone size, that table is used; D and trimming come from the DNA. Here the sample has more than 150,000 clones; about four fifths occur a single time. The ten largest clones add up to 9% to 15% of the sample.

The CDR3 sequence holds 14 residues, the cysteine and phenylalanine included. Only the CDR3 DNA stays, 42 bases, in frame from base 1. CDR1 SGHRS and CDR2 YFSETQ were looked up in the germline V gene. The germline V and J ends show losses of 4 bases and 2 bases respectively, and no gene match explains 3 bases of the junction. One collaborating source in Seattle enrolled patients during active infection and followed them longitudinally through the course of disease. Each collaborating institution followed its own protocols to collect whole blood in K2EDTA tubes. For TCRbeta analysis, collaborators shipped samples as frozen whole blood, isolated PBMCs, or DNA extracted from either of those sample types. Points the paper makes about the study in general: The quantity of clinical and demographic metadata differed by source and by participant and was supplied without curation.

The receptor comes from a woman aged 80 or over with COVID-19, enrolled during active disease. The sequence joins TRBV5-1 to TRBJ2-7; 10 central bases correspond to TRBD1. Sequences were obtained from peripheral blood. The CDR3 region has the sequence CASSLTGGTYEQYF. DNA sequence: TGCGCCAGCAGCCTGACAGGGGGCACCTACGAGCAGTACTTC.